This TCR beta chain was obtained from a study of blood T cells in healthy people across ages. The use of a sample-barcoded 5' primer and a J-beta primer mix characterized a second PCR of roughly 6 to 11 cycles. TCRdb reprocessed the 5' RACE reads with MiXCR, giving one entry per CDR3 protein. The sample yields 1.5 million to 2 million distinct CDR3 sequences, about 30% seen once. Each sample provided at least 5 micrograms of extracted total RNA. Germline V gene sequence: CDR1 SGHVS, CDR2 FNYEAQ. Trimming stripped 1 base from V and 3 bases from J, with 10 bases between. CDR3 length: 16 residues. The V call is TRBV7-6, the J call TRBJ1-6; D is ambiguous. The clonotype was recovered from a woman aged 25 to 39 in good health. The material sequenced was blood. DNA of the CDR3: TGTGCCAGCAGCTTAGACGGGAGAATCTATAATTCACCCCTCCACTTT. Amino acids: CASSLDGRIYNSPLHF.